Listed below are T cell receptor beta chains from one sample, sequenced in a study of T cells after yellow fever vaccination. TCRdb re-called the 5' RACE reads with MiXCR, one entry per CDR3 protein. The data hold roughly 190,000 distinct CDR3 sequences, with roughly 11% observed a single time. Sequencing used CD8+ T cells sorted from PBMCs, obtained 15 days after the yellow fever booster vaccination. All receptors derive from a man in his late teens or twenties who received the YFV17D yellow fever vaccine. The CDR3 runs from the conserved cysteine through the conserved F or W. D genes are given only for firm matches. Clone size, where shown, is once, few, many, or a class for clones that have expanded.

j_call clone_size d_call v_call cdr3_aa cdr3_nt
TRBJ1-1 few . TRBV7-3 CASSPYPDRQNTEAFF TGTGCCAGCAGCCCTTACCCAGACAGGCAGAACACTGAAGCTTTCTTT
TRBJ2-3 few . TRBV9 CASSVVTSFNTDTQYF TGTGCCAGCAGCGTAGTAACTAGCTTCAACACAGATACGCAGTATTTT
TRBJ1-1 few . TRBV12-3/TRBV12-4 CASSKTGSGTEAFF TGTGCCAGCAGCAAAACAGGGTCCGGCACTGAAGCTTTCTTT
TRBJ1-2 few . TRBV4-3 CASSQDQGAGGYTF TGCGCCAGCAGCCAAGATCAAGGGGCAGGTGGCTACACCTTC
TRBJ1-2 few TRBD1 TRBV4-3 CASSRGQGALYGYTF TGCGCCAGCAGCCGGGGACAGGGGGCTTTGTATGGCTACACCTTC
TRBJ1-6 many . TRBV6-1 CASPGNADNSPLHF TGTGCCAGCCCTGGTAACGCCGATAATTCACCCCTCCACTTT
TRBJ2-1 . TRBD1 TRBV6-2/TRBV6-3 CASTEGAASGEQFF TGTGCCAGCACCGAGGGGGCTGCCTCGGGGGAGCAGTTCTTC
TRBJ1-2 many . TRBV9 CASSVAPDAYGYTF TGTGCCAGCAGCGTAGCCCCGGATGCCTATGGCTACACCTTC
TRBJ1-2 . . TRBV4-3 CASSPQVATRVYGYTF TGCGCCAGCAGCCCCCAAGTGGCGACCAGAGTCTATGGCTACACCTTC
TRBJ2-7 . . TRBV12-3/TRBV12-4 CASSLGIEYEQYF TGTGCCAGCAGTTTGGGGATAGAGTACGAGCAGTACTTC
TRBJ2-5 . . TRBV4-2 CASSRRLGEVETQYF TGTGCCAGCAGCCGTCGCCTAGGGGAGGTGGAGACCCAGTACTTC
TRBJ1-1 few . TRBV6-4 CASSERFGTEAFF TGTGCCAGCAGTGAGCGGTTTGGCACTGAAGCTTTCTTT
TRBJ1-1 . . TRBV3-1 CASSQEGVTMNTEAFF TGTGCCAGCAGCCAAGAGGGAGTTACCATGAACACTGAAGCTTTCTTT